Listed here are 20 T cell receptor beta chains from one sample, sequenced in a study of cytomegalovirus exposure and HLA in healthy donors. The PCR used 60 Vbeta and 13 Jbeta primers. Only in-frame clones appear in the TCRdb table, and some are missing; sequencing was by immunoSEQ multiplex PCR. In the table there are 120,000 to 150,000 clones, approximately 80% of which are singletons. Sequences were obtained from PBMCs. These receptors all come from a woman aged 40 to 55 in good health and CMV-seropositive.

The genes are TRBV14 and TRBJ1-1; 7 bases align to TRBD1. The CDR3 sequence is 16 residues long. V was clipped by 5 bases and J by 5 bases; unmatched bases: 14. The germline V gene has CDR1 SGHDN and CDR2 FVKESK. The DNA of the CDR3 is TGTGCCAGCAGCGGAAGAAGGGCAGGGGGAGGAACTGAAGCTTTCTTT. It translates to CASSGRRAGGGTEAFF.

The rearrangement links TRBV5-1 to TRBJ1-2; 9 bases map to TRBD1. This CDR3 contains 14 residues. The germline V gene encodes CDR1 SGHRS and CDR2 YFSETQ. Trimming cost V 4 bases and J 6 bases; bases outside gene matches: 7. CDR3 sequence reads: CASSPGQGMDGYTF. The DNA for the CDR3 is TGCGCCAGCAGCCCGGGACAGGGAATGGATGGCTACACCTTC.

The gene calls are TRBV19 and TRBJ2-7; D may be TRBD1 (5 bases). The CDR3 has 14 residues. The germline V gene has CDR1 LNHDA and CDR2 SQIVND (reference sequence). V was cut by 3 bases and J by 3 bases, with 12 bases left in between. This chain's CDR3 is CASSIDRNGYEQYF. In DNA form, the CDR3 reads TGTGCCAGTAGTATTGACAGAAATGGCTACGAGCAGTACTTC.

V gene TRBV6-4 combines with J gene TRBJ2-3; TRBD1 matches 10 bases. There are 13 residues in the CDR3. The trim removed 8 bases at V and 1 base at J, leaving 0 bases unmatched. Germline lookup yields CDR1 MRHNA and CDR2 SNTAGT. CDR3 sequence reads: CASGTGGTDTQYF. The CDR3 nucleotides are TGTGCCAGCGGGACAGGGGGCACAGATACGCAGTATTTT.

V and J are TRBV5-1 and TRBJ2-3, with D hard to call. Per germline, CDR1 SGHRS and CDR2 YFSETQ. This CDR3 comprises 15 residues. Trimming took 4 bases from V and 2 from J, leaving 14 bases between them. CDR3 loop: CASSKVATPTDTQYF. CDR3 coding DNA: TGCGCCAGCAGCAAAGTAGCAACCCCCACAGATACGCAGTATTTT.

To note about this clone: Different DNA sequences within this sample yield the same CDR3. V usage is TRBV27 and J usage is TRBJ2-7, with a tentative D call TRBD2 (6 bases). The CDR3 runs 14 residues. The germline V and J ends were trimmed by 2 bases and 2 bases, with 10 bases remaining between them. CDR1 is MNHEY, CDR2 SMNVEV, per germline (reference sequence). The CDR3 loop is CASSLVGGPYEQYF. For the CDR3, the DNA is TGTGCCAGCAGTTTAGTGGGGGGTCCCTACGAGCAGTACTTC.

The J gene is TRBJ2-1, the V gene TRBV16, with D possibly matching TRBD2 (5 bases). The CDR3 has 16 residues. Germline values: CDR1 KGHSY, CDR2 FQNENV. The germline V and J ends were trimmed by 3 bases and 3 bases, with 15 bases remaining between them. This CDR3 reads CASSHWPGEGYNEQFF. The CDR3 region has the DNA TGTGCCAGCAGCCATTGGCCCGGGGAAGGCTACAATGAGCAGTTCTTC. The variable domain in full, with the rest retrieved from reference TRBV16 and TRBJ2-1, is GEEVAQTPKHLVRGEGQKAKLYCAPIKGHSYVFWYQQVLKNEFKFLISFQNENVFDETGMPKERFSAKCLPNSPCSLEIQATKLEDSAVYFCASSHWPGEGYNEQFFGPGTRLTVL.

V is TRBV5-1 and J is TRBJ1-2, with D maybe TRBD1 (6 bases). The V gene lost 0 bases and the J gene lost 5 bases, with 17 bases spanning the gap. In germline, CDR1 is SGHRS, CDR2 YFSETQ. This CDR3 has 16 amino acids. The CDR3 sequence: CASSLEGDTSGYGYTF. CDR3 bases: TGCGCCAGCAGCTTGGAGGGGGACACCAGTGGATATGGCTACACCTTC.

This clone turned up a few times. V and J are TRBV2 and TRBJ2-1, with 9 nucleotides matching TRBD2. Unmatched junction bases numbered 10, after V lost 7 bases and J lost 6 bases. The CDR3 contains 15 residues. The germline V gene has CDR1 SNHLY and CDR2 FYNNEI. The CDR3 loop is CASNWHETSGNEQFF. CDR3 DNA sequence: TGTGCCAGCAATTGGCATGAGACTAGCGGCAATGAGCAGTTCTTC.

The chain's CDR3 is CASSYDRDLNNSPLHF. CDR3 sequence (DNA): TGTGCCAGCAGTTACGACAGGGACTTAAATAATTCACCCCTCCACTTT. The genes are TRBV6-5 and TRBJ1-6; TRBD1 matches 7 bases. V lost 2 bases, J lost 5 bases, and 6 bases stayed unmatched. The CDR3 spans 16 residues. Germline-derived CDR1 and CDR2 are MNHEY and SVGAGI.

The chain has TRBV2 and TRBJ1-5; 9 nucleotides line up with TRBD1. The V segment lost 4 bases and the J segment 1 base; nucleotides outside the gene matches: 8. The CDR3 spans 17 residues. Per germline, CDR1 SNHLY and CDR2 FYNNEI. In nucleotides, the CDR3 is TGTGCCAGCAGTGTCTTTCCGGGACAGGGAAGCAATCAGCCCCAGCATTTT. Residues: CASSVFPGQGSNQPQHF.

CDR3 sequence (DNA): TGTGCCACCAGCAGAGATGTTGGGACAGGGAACGAGCAGTACTTC. Amino acids: CATSRDVGTGNEQYF. V usage is TRBV15 and J usage is TRBJ2-7; 9 nucleotides line up with TRBD1. Per germline, CDR1 LNHNV and CDR2 YYDKDF (reference sequence). With V trimmed by 0 bases and J by 5 bases, 5 bases remained unmatched. The length of the CDR3 is 15 residues.

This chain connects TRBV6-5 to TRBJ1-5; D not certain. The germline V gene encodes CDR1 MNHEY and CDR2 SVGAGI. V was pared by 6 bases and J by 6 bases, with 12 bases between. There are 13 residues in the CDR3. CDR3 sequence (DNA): TGTGCCAGCAGCCGATGGGAGGGTCAGCCCCAGCATTTT. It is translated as CASSRWEGQPQHF.

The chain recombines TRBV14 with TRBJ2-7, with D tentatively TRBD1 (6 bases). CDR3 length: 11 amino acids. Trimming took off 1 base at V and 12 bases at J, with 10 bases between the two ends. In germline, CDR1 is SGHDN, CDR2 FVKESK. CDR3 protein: CASSQAGHTYF. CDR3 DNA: TGTGCCAGCAGCCAAGCGGGACATACGTACTTC.

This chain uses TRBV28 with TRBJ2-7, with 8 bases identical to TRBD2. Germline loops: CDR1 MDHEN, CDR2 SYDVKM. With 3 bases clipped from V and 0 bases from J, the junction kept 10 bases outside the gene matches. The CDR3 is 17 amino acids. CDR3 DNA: TGTGCCAGCAGTTTCGGGGGGGGTTCAGGACTCTCCTACGAGCAGTACTTC. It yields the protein CASSFGGGSGLSYEQYF.

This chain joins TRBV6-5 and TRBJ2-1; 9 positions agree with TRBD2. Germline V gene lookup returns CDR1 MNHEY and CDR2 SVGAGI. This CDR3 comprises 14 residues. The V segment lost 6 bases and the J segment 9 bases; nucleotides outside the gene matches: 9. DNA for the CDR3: TGTGCCAGCAGAGTAGCGGGAGATATAATTGAGCAGTTCTTC. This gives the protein CASRVAGDIIEQFF.

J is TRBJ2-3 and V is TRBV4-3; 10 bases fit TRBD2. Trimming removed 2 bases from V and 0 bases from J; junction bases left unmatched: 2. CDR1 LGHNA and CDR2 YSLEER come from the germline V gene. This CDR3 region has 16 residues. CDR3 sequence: CASSQWTSGSTDTQYF. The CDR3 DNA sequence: TGCGCCAGCAGCCAATGGACTAGCGGTAGCACAGATACGCAGTATTTT.

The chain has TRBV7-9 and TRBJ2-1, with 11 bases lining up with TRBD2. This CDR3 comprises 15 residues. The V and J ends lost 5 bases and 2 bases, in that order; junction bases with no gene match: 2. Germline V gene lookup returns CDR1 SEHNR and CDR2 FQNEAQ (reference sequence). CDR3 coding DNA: TGTGCCAGCAGCCCGACTAGCGGGACCTACAATGAGCAGTTCTTC. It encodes CASSPTSGTYNEQFF.

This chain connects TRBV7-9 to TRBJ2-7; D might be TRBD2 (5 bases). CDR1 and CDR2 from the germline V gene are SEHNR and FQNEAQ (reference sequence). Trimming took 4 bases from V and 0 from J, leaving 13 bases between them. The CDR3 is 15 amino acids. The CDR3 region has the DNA TGTGCCAGCAGCTCCCCGGGAATAAGCTCCTACGAGCAGTACTTC. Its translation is CASSSPGISSYEQYF.

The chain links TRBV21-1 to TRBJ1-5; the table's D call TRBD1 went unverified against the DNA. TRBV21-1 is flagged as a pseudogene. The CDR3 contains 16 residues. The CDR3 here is CASSKSLRTSNQPQHF. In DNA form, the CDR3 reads TGTGCCAGCAGCAAATCACTCCGGACAAGCAATCAGCCCCAGCATTTT.